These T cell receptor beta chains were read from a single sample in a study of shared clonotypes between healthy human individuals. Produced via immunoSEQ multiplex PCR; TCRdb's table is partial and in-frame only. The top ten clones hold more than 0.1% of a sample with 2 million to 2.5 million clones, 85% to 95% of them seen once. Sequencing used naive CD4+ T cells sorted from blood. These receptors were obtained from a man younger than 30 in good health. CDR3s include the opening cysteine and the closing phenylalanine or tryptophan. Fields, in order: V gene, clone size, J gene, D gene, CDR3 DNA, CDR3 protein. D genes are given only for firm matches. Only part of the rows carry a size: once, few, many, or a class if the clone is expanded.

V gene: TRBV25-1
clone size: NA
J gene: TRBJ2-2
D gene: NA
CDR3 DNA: TGTGCCAGCAGTGCTGTACAGGGCGACACCGGGGAGCTGTTTTTT
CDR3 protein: CASSAVQGDTGELFF

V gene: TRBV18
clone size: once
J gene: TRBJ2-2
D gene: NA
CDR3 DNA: TGTGCCAGCTCCCCATCTCATGGGGGCACCGGGGAGCTGTTTTTT
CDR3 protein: CASSPSHGGTGELFF

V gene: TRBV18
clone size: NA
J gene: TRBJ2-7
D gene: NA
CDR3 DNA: TGTGCCAGCTCGCCCCCATCAGAGGCTAGGAGCGAGCAGTACTTC
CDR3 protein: CASSPPSEARSEQYF

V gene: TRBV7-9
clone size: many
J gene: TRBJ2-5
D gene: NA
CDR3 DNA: TGTGCCAGCAGCCAGGGGGAGGGCGTACAAGAGACCCAGTACTTC
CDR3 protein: CASSQGEGVQETQYF

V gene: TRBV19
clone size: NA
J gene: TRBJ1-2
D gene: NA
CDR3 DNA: TGTGCCAGTAGTATGAGCGTCTATGGCTACACCTTC
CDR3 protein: CASSMSVYGYTF

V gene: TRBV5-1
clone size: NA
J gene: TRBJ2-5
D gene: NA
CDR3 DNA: TGCGCCAGCAGCTTGGTCCTAGGAGAGACCCAGTACTTC
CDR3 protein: CASSLVLGETQYF

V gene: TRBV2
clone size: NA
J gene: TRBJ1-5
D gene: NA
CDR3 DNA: TGTGCCAGCAGTCCCGAGGGCAATCAGCCCCAGCATTTT
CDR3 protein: CASSPEGNQPQHF

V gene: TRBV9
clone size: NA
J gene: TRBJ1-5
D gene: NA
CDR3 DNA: TGTGCCAGCAGCGTAGTGGGCGAGTATAGCAATCAGCCCCAGCATTTT
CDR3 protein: CASSVVGEYSNQPQHF

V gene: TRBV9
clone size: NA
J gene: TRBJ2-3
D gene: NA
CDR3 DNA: TGTGCCAGCAGCGTAGGGCAGGGGGGGCCAGATACGCAGTATTTT
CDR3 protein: CASSVGQGGPDTQYF

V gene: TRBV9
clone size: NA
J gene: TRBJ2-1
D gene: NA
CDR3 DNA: TGTGCCAGCAGCGTAGCACTAGCTAGCTACAATGAGCAGTTCTTC
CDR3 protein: CASSVALASYNEQFF

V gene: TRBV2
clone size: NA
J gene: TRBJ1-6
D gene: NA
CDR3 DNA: TGTGCCAGCACTGGCCCCAGCTTTAATTCACCCCTCCACTTT
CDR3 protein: CASTGPSFNSPLHF